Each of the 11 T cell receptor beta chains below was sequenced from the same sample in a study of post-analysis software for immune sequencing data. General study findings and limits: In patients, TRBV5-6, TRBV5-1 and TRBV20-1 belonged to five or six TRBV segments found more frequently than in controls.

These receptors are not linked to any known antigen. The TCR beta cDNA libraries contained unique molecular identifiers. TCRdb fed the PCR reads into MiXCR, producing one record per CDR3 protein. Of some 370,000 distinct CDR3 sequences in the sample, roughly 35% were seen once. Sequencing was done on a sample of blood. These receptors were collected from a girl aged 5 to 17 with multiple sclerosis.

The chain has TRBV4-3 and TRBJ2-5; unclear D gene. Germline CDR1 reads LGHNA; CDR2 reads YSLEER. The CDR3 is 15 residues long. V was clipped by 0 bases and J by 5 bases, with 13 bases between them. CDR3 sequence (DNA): TGCGCCAGCAGCCAAGAAGTGGGGTCCGGGGAGACCCAGTACTTC. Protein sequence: CASSQEVGSGETQYF.

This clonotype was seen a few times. The CDR3 spells CASRTSGFYEQYF. CDR3 nucleotides: TGTGCCAGCAGGACTAGCGGGTTCTACGAGCAGTACTTC. The gene calls are TRBV6-5 and TRBJ2-5; 10 bases are a match to TRBD2. The J call is doubtful: the DNA matches TRBJ2-7 better. This CDR3 is 13 amino acids long. Germline V gene lookup returns CDR1 MNHEY and CDR2 SVGAGI.

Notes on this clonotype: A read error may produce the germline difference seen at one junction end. CDR3 residues: CASSFAGSTDTQYF. CDR3 nucleotides: TGCGCCAGCAGTTTCGCGGGCAGCACAGATACGCAGTATTTT. The chain recombines TRBV12-3 or TRBV12-4 with TRBJ2-3; the D gene is possibly TRBD2 (5 bases). This CDR3 has 14 residues.

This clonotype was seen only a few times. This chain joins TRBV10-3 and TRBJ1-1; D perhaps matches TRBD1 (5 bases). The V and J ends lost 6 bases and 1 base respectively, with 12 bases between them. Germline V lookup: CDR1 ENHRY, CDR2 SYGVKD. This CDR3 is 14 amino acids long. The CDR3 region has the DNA TGTGCCATCAGGGGACGCGATTGGAACACTGAAGCTTTCTTT. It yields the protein CAIRGRDWNTEAFF.

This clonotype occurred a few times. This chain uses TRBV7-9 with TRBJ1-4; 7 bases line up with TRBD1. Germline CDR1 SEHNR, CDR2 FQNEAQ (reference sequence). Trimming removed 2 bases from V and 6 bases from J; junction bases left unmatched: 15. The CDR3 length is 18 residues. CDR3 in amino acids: CASSLWRPRGPKDEKLFF. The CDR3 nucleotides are TGTGCCAGCAGCTTATGGAGGCCGAGGGGGCCTAAGGATGAAAAACTGTTTTTT.

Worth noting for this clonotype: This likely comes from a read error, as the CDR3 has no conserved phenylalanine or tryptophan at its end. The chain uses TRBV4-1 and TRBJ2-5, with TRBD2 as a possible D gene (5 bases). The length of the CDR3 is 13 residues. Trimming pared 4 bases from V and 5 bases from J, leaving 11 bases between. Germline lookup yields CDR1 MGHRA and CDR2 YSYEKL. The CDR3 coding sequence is TGCGCCAGCAGCCGGACCGAGGGCGAGACCCAGTACTAC. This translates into CASSRTEGETQYY.

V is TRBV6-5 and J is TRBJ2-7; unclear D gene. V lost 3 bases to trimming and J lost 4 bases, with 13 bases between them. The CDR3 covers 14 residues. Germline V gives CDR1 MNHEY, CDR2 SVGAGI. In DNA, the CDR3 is TGTGCCAGCAGTTATGTGGCAGGTGGTTACGAGCAGTACTTC. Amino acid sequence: CASSYVAGGYEQYF.

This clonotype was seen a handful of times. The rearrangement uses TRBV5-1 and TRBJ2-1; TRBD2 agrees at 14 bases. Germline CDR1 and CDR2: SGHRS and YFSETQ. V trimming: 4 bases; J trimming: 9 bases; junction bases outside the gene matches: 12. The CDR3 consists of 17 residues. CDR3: CASSLGLAGEPLIEQFF. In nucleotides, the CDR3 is TGCGCCAGCAGCCTGGGACTAGCGGGAGAACCTTTGATTGAGCAGTTCTTC.

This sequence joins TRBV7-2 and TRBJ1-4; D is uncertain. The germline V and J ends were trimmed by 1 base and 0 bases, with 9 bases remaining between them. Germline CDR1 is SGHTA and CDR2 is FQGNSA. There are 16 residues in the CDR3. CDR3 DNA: TGTGCCAGCAGCTTAGGCCTATCTGCAACTAATGAAAAACTGTTTTTT. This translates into CASSLGLSATNEKLFF.

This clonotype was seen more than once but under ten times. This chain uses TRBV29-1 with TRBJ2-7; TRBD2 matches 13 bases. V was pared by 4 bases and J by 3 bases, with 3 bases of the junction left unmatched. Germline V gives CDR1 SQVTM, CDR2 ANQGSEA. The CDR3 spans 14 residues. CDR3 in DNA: TGCAGCGTTGGCGGGACTAGCGGGAACTACGAGCAGTACTTC. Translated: CSVGGTSGNYEQYF.

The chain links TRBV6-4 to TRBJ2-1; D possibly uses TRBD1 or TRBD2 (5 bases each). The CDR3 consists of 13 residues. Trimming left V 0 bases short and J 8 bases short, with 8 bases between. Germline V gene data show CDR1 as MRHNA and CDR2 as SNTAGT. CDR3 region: CASSDSRDHEQFF. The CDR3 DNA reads TGTGCCAGCAGTGACTCCAGGGACCATGAGCAGTTCTTC.